Sequencing of this T cell receptor beta chain was carried out in a study of Ad26.COV2.S vaccination and SARS-CoV-2 variants (dated by TCRdb to the early 2020s). Study-level background: Donors in the vaccine arm were drawn from COV1001, a multicentre, randomized, double-blind, placebo-controlled phase I-IIa trial testing Ad26.COV2.S in healthy adults. A total of approximately 30 samples were included in the TCR-sequenced set, comprising roughly 19 Ad26.COV2.S vaccine recipients, 5 placebo recipients and 8 SARS-CoV-2 convalescent individuals. Sequencing of the TCRbeta repertoire served to evaluate the specificity and breadth of SARS-CoV-2-reactive T cell receptors following Ad26.COV2.S vaccination. Ad26.COV2.S was given intramuscularly at 5x10^10 or 1x10^11 viral particles, as a single shot or as two shots 56 days apart. Blinding of investigators to trial group allocation was maintained during experiments and outcome assessment. Trial participants were randomized into five groups of five, in which low-dose or high-dose Ad26.COV2.S was given once or twice, or placebo was given on both occasions. Broad study findings and their caveats: After vaccination, substantial breadth of spike-specific CD8+ and CD4+ T cell responses was reported. Ad26.COV2.S recipients had higher spike-specific TCR breadth than placebo recipients (P = 0.0014). Vaccine and placebo recipients had similar non-spike TCR breadth, a finding consistent with the vaccine containing only spike. According to the authors, total T cell responses may have been underestimated by the TCR breadth and depth analyses. The study was not powered for comparison of responses between vaccine doses or regimens.

Read against the paper, the sample's treatment or condition label means: around 19 received Ad26.COV2.S at low or high dose, single or two shots; 5 received placebo; per-sample allocation not given. For vaccine and placebo recipients, the sequenced repertoires came from samples collected on day 63 after the first injection. In Cohort 1b, around 23 adults aged 18-55 years were enrolled at a single site in Boston, USA, between 29 July and 7 August 2020. Ad26.COV2.S consisted of a replication-incompetent adenovirus type 26 vector by which a prefusion-stabilized SARS-CoV-2 spike protein from the original Wuhan strain was expressed. A word on this clone: Which antigen it targets is not known. No base-level quality is on record; no much larger clone is a single base apart.

The germline V gene specifies SGHVS as CDR1 and FNYEAQ as CDR2. V drops 2 bases and J drops 2 bases, leaving 13 bases in between. The CDR3 goes from the cysteine to the phenylalanine over 15 residues. The read is trimmed to its CDR3 DNA, 45 bases read in frame from base 1. The immunoSEQ Assay was used to sequence TCRbeta CDR3 regions. After extraction, genomic DNA underwent amplification by bias-controlled multiplex PCR, followed by high-throughput sequencing. Per the authors' processing: To quantify the absolute abundance of every unique TCRbeta CDR3 region, sequences were collapsed and filtered. T cell fraction was estimated by normalizing TCRbeta template counts to usable DNA, with usable DNA measured through amplification of reference genes found in all nucleated cells. Repertoire TCRs were annotated as SARS-CoV-2-specific when V gene, CDR3 amino acid sequence and J gene were exactly matched to a known reactive TCR set. MIRA supplied the reference SARS-CoV-2 TCR set, which was filtered for enrichment in COVID-19-positive ImmuneCODE repertoires so that public or cross-reactive TCRs were removed. Using the MIRA antigens, annotated TCRs were further analysed by specific ORF or by position within an ORF. Breadth was defined as annotated unique rearrangements over total unique productive rearrangements; depth was the summed frequency of those rearrangements. TCR breadth was compared between groups using two-sided Wilcoxon rank-sum tests. The source is immuneACCESS, and TCRdb retained only in-frame sequences with V and J called. Part of the clones is not carried over; for the studies checked, unresolved V genes explain less than half of this, and the remainder is unexplained. For V, J and clone size, that table is used; D and trimming come from the DNA. The sample table shows about 410,000 clones, and roughly 90% are seen once. The ten top clones hold 1.5% to 2% of the sample.

Recombination linked TRBV7-6 to TRBJ2-7; the D gene cannot be named for sure. The clonotype comes from a person aged 18-60 years who received the Ad26.COV2.S COVID-19 vaccine or a placebo. The sample here was peripheral blood, taken in a trial of Ad26.COV2.S vaccine versus placebo. CDR3 reads: CASSLPAGAPYEQYF. The base sequence is TGTGCCAGCAGCTTACCAGCAGGAGCCCCCTACGAGCAGTACTTC.